These T cell receptor beta chains were read from a single sample in a study of shared clonotypes between healthy human individuals. Libraries were prepared by immunoSEQ multiplex PCR; TCRdb keeps only in-frame clonotypes and omits some of them. The sample includes over a million clones, approximately 76% seen only once; the top ten take about 1.5%. Sequencing was performed on memory CD4+ T cells sorted from blood. These TCRs come from a man aged 18 to 30 in good health. Both conserved end residues are part of each CDR3. The D gene is left open where the match is weak. Clone size is given for some rows only: seen once, a few or many times, or a class if the clone is expanded.

clone size	D gene	J gene	V gene	CDR3 DNA	CDR3 protein
once	NA	TRBJ2-5	TRBV2	TGTGCCAGCAGTGAAGACTCTTCGGAGACCCAGTACTTC	CASSEDSSETQYF
NA	NA	TRBJ2-2	TRBV30	TGTGCCTGGAGTGTAGGGGGTGGGACCCCCGGGGAGCTGTTTTTT	CAWSVGGGTPGELFF
NA	NA	TRBJ2-2	TRBV2	TGTGCCAGCAGTGAATTCCAGACCGGGGAGCTGTTTTTT	CASSEFQTGELFF
NA	NA	TRBJ1-2	TRBV19	TGTGCCAGTAGTACCACAGGGTATGGCTACACCTTC	CASSTTGYGYTF
NA	TRBD2	TRBJ2-7	TRBV18	TGTGCCAGCCGTAGAGCGGGAGACTACGAGCAGTACTTC	CASRRAGDYEQYF
NA	NA	TRBJ1-3	TRBV6-1	TGTGCCAGCAGTGAAGTACTTTTGGGGCTGCTCTCTGGAAACACCATATATTTT	CASSEVLLGLLSGNTIYF
NA	TRBD1	TRBJ2-3	TRBV6-1	TGTGCCAGCTCCCGGGACAGGGCCACAGATACGCAGTATTTT	CASSRDRATDTQYF
few	TRBD1	TRBJ2-6	TRBV30	TGTGCCTGGAGTGGAAGGGGGCCTGGGGCCAACGTCCTGACTTTC	CAWSGRGPGANVLTF
NA	TRBD1	TRBJ1-4	TRBV5-1	TGCGCCAGCAGCTTAGGGGGACAGTGGGAAAAACTGTTTTTT	CASSLGGQWEKLFF
once	NA	TRBJ1-2	TRBV28	TGTGCCAGCAGTTTAACCCAGGGTGTGATCTATGGCTACACCTTC	CASSLTQGVIYGYTF
NA	TRBD2	TRBJ2-1	TRBV27	TGTGCCAGCAGTTTATCGATCTATCCGAGACTAGCGGGGGGGAGTGAGCAGTTCTTC	CASSLSIYPRLAGGSEQFF
NA	TRBD2	TRBJ2-1	TRBV18	TGTGCCAGCTCACCTACTGCTAGCGGGAGTATGGATGAGCAGTTCTTC	CASSPTASGSMDEQFF
NA	TRBD2	TRBJ2-1	TRBV7-2	TGTGCCAGCAGCCAACGACTAGCAGGGGAGCAGTTCTTC	CASSQRLAGEQFF
few	TRBD2	TRBJ2-5	TRBV7-2	TGTGCCGGGGGGACTAGCGGGAGTGAAGAGACCCAGTACTTC	CAGGTSGSEETQYF
many	NA	TRBJ2-2	TRBV29-1	TGCAGCGTAATAAGGGACTCGAACACCGGGGAGCTGTTTTTT	CSVIRDSNTGELFF
NA	TRBD1	TRBJ2-5	TRBV30	TGTGCCTGGAGTTACAGGGGAGTGCTGGGGATGGAGACCCAGTACTTC	CAWSYRGVLGMETQYF
NA	NA	TRBJ1-5	TRBV18	TGTGCCAGCTCACCAAGTGGGTCAGCTAGCAATCAGCCCCAGCATTTT	CASSPSGSASNQPQHF
NA	TRBD2	TRBJ2-3	TRBV10-1	TGCGCCAGCGCTATGGCGGGGGAAGATACGCAGTATTTT	CASAMAGEDTQYF
NA	NA	TRBJ2-3	TRBV5-1	TGCGCCAGCAGCTCCACGGGGACAGATACGCAGTATTTT	CASSSTGTDTQYF
NA	TRBD2	TRBJ2-7	TRBV7-2	TGTGCCAGCAAAGGGACTAGCGGGAGAGAGCAGTACTTC	CASKGTSGREQYF
NA	TRBD2	TRBJ2-2	TRBV5-1	TGCGCCAGCAGCTTCGCTAGCGGGGACACCGGGGAGCTGTTTTTT	CASSFASGDTGELFF
NA	NA	TRBJ2-7	TRBV5-1	TGCGCCAGCAGCGACGGACAGCCCTACGAGCAGTACTTC	CASSDGQPYEQYF
NA	TRBD1	TRBJ1-3	TRBV18	TGTGCCAGCTCACAAGGACAGGGAGCCGGAAACACCATATATTTT	CASSQGQGAGNTIYF
few	NA	TRBJ1-6	TRBV11-2	TGTGCCAGCAGTCGGGGGGCTCACGATTCACCCCTCCACTTT	CASSRGAHDSPLHF
NA	NA	TRBJ1-6	TRBV19	TGTGCCAGTAGGCTCCGGGGACTGGGGTCACCCCTCCACTTT	CASRLRGLGSPLHF
NA	NA	TRBJ1-6	TRBV25-1	TGTGCCAGCAGTCCAGGTACCAAAAGCTCCTATAATTCACCCCTCCACTTT	CASSPGTKSSYNSPLHF
NA	NA	TRBJ2-7	TRBV18	TGTGCCAGCTCACCACATGGGGATACCTACGAGCAGTACTTC	CASSPHGDTYEQYF
NA	TRBD2	TRBJ2-5	TRBV7-2	TGTGCCAGCAGCTTAGGTAGCGGGAGGGCCTCTAGAGAGACCCAGTACTTC	CASSLGSGRASRETQYF
NA	TRBD2	TRBJ2-7	TRBV19	TGTGCCAGTAGTCCGGGACTAGCGGAGGGCTACGAGCAGTACTTC	CASSPGLAEGYEQYF
NA	TRBD1	TRBJ2-4	TRBV5-5	TGTGCCAGCAGCTCGTATCAAATACAGGGGAACAGAAACATTCAGTACTTC	CASSSYQIQGNRNIQYF
NA	NA	TRBJ1-5	TRBV6-1	TGTGCCAGCAGTGAAGAACAGGGCCCCAATCAGCCCCAGCATTTT	CASSEEQGPNQPQHF
NA	NA	TRBJ1-6	TRBV19	TGTGCCAGTACCAAAGAGACCCGGGGTCGATCCTATAATTCACCCCTCCACTTT	CASTKETRGRSYNSPLHF
NA	NA	TRBJ1-4	TRBV7-9	TGTGCCAGCAGTATCGCAGGGCAGTCCGAAAAACTGTTTTTT	CASSIAGQSEKLFF
NA	NA	TRBJ2-5	TRBV5-6	TGTGCCAGCAGCTCCACGACTCTTGCCTACTTC	CASSSTTLAYF
once	NA	TRBJ1-2	TRBV5-6	TGTGCCAGCAGCTCGACCGAGAGTTCCTACTATGGCTACACCTTC	CASSSTESSYYGYTF
few	TRBD2	TRBJ2-1	TRBV4-3	TGCGCCAGCAGCCAAGAAGGGAGCGGGAGGGCCGCTTACAATGAGCAGTTCTTC	CASSQEGSGRAAYNEQFF
NA	NA	TRBJ2-2	TRBV29-1	TGCAGCGGAGAATACACCGGGGAGCTGTTTTTT	CSGEYTGELFF
once	NA	TRBJ2-7	TRBV9	TGTGCCAGCAGCGAGGGGCAGGGTGGTATCTACGAGCAGTACTTC	CASSEGQGGIYEQYF
NA	TRBD1	TRBJ1-6	TRBV4-3	TGCGCCAGCAGGCTACTGACAGGGGGCGATTCACCCCTCCACTTT	CASRLLTGGDSPLHF
once	TRBD2	TRBJ2-7	TRBV30	TGTGCCTGGAGTTGGCGGGGGTTGAACGAGCAGTACTTC	CAWSWRGLNEQYF
NA	NA	TRBJ1-2	TRBV6-1	TGTGCCAGCAGTGCGAGACAGGCAGATAACTATGGCTACACCTTC	CASSARQADNYGYTF
NA	NA	TRBJ2-5	TRBV11-2	TGTGCCAGCAGCTTATTACTGTTCCAAGAGACCCAGTACTTC	CASSLLLFQETQYF
NA	TRBD1	TRBJ2-1	TRBV5-1	TGCGCCAGCAGCTTGGGAGGGGGCAGTTACAATGAGCAGTTCTTC	CASSLGGGSYNEQFF
NA	NA	TRBJ2-1	TRBV5-1	TGCGCCAGCAGCTTAGACAGTGAGCAGTTCTTC	CASSLDSEQFF
NA	TRBD1	TRBJ1-2	TRBV4-1	TGCGCCAGCAGCCAATACCCCCGGGACAGGGGTAACGATGGCTACACCTTC	CASSQYPRDRGNDGYTF
NA	NA	TRBJ1-2	TRBV11-2	TGTGCCAGCAGCTTAGCTCCCAAGGGCTCACGCACTAACTATGGCTACACCTTC	CASSLAPKGSRTNYGYTF
NA	TRBD1	TRBJ2-7	TRBV2	TGTGCCAGCAGCGCCCGGACAGGGATAGGAACCTACGAGCAGTACTTC	CASSARTGIGTYEQYF
NA	TRBD1	TRBJ2-5	TRBV7-8	TGTGCCAGCACCTTCGGGACAGTACAAGAGACCCAGTACTTC	CASTFGTVQETQYF
NA	TRBD1	TRBJ1-5	TRBV28	TGTGCCAGCAGTGATTCAGGGGGCCTCGGCAATCAGCCCCAGCATTTT	CASSDSGGLGNQPQHF
NA	NA	TRBJ1-1	TRBV30	TGTGCCTGGACGAGGGGGGCCACTGAAGCTTTCTTT	CAWTRGATEAFF
many	TRBD1	TRBJ2-6	TRBV7-3	TGTGCCAGCAGCTCCCCGGTACAGGGGGATGCCGGGGCCAACGTCCTGACTTTC	CASSSPVQGDAGANVLTF
NA	TRBD1	TRBJ2-1	TRBV6-1	TGTGCCAGCAGTGAATGGGTGACAGGGATTGAGCAGTTCTTC	CASSEWVTGIEQFF
NA	NA	TRBJ2-7	TRBV6-6	TGTGCCAGCAGCCCTAGACAGGTCACGGCTTACGAGCAGTACTTC	CASSPRQVTAYEQYF
NA	NA	TRBJ1-2	TRBV5-4	TGTGCCAGCAGCTTGTCTGGGGCTATAGTCGGCTACACCTTC	CASSLSGAIVGYTF
NA	NA	TRBJ2-7	TRBV7-9	TGTGCCAGCAGCGTCGGACTGTACGAGCAGTACTTC	CASSVGLYEQYF
NA	TRBD1	TRBJ1-1	TRBV18	TGTGCCAGCTCACCACCGGCCAGGACAGGTACAGCTTTCTTT	CASSPPARTGTAFF
few	TRBD1	TRBJ1-6	TRBV5-1	TGCGCCAGCGGGCAGACAGGGCCTAATTCACCCCTCCACTTT	CASGQTGPNSPLHF
NA	NA	TRBJ1-6	TRBV18	TGTGCCAGCTCACCTGCGTATAATTCACCCCTCCACTTT	CASSPAYNSPLHF